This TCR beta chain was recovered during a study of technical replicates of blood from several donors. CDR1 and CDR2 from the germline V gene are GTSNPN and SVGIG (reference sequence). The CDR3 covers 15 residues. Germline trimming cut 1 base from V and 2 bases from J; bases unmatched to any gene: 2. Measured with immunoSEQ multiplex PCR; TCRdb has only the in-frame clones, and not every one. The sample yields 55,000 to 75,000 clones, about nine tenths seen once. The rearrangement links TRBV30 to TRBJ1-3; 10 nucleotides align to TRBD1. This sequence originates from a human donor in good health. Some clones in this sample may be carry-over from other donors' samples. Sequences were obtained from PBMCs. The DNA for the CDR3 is TGTGCCTGGAGTGCGACAGGGGGCCCTGGAAACACCATATATTTT. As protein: CAWSATGGPGNTIYF.